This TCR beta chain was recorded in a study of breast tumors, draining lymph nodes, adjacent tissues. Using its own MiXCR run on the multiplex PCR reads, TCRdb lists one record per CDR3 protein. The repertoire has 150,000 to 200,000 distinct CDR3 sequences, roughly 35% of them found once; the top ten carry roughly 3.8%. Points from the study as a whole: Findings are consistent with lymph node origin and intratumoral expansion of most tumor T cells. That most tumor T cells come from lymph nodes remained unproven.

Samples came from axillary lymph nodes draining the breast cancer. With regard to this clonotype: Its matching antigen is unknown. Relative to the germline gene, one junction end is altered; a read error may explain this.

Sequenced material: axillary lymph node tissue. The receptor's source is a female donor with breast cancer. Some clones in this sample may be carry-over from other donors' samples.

The CDR3 reads CASTPRSGPQFF. Written as DNA, the CDR3 is TGCGCCAGCACTCCTCGGAGCGGGCCGCAGTTCTTC. This chain connects TRBV6-5 to TRBJ2-1; D is possibly TRBD2 (6 bases). CDR1 and CDR2 (germline): MNHEY, SVGAGI. CDR3 length: 12 residues.